This record looks at one T cell receptor (beta chain) sequence and its context. Its matching antigen is unknown. These data are taken from a study of T cell responses to AZD1222 COVID-19 vaccine. Sequencing used immunoSEQ multiplex PCR; TCRdb keeps in-frame clones, though not all of them. The table records about 100,000 clones, about 90% of them present only once. Per the germline V gene, CDR1 is LGHNA and CDR2 is YNFKEQ. The CDR3 is 15 amino acids. With 4 bases removed from V and 0 bases from J, the gap between germline ends came to 12 bases. Study conclusions and caveats: The study reported that nearly half of spike-specific TCRs target unmutated variant regions. A mostly white British donor set with more females was recruited, and clonal diversity was possibly underestimated. Baseline antibody screening turned up just 6 or 7 seropositive AZD1222 recipients. Increased Spike-specific TCR breadth and depth were observed after two AZD1222 doses.

The sequenced sample was peripheral blood, obtained on day 0 of MenACWY control vaccination. The chain couples TRBV4-2 to TRBJ1-2; D possibly corresponds to TRBD1 (5 bases). This TCR was recovered from an adult in good health. The CDR3 DNA reads TGTGCCAGCAGCCCCAGGCAGGGCCCTAACTATGGCTACACCTTC. This translates into CASSPRQGPNYGYTF.